Below, one TCR beta chain is given with its context. Its matching antigen is unknown. This sample was included in a study of beta chain features in type 1 diabetes. Whole-study findings and limits: Moderate yet significant TCRB CDR3 shortening was seen in Type 1 diabetes patients in all four CD4+ subsets.

Of the isolated RNA, all was reverse transcribed, and so the sequenced material was expressed TCRB transcripts. The assay was immunoSEQ multiplex PCR, and TCRdb's table has in-frame clones only and misses some. The sample has 50,000 or so clones, roughly 47% seen once. The TCR originated in a man aged 30-40 years with type 1 diabetes. The sequencing sample was made of stem cell memory CD4+ T cells from blood.

In DNA, the CDR3 is TGTGCCAGCAGCTTAAATCCGGCGGGAGGGAACACCGGGGAGCTGTTTTTT. Its protein product is CASSLNPAGGNTGELFF. The chain combines TRBV7-3 with TRBJ2-2; 8 bases align to TRBD2. Per the germline V gene, CDR1 is SGHTA and CDR2 is FQGTGA. V lost 1 base to trimming and J lost 1 base; unmatched junction nucleotides: 5. This CDR3 contains 17 residues. Looking up the rest from reference TRBV7-3 and TRBJ2-2 gives the full variable domain: GAGVSQTPSNKVTEKGKYVELRCDPISGHTALYWYRQSLGQGPEFLIYFQGTGAADDSGLPNDRFFAVRPEGSVSTLKIQRTERGDSAVYLCASSLNPAGGNTGELFFGEGSRLTVL.